The 31 T cell receptor beta chains below all came from one sample that was sequenced in a study of T cell changes during pregnancy in multiple sclerosis. Sequenced by immunoSEQ multiplex PCR; TCRdb stores in-frame clones only, minus some. Here the sample spans 45,000 or so clones, 80% to 95% being singletons. Sequencing used CD8+ T cells from peripheral blood mononuclear cells, obtained after pregnancy. Receptor source: a female donor with multiple sclerosis, enrolled in a pregnancy study.

CDR3 amino acids: CASSVRGIGDEQYF. In DNA, the CDR3 is TGTGCCAGCAGCGTCCGGGGGATCGGTGACGAGCAGTACTTC. The V call is TRBV9, the J call TRBJ2-7, with a possible D match to TRBD2 (6 bases). Germline-derived CDR1 and CDR2 are SGDLS and YYNGEE. The CDR3 contains 14 residues. Trimming pared 2 bases from V and 5 bases from J, leaving 14 bases between.

The gene calls are TRBV6-6 and TRBJ2-5, with 12 bases identical to TRBD2. The germline CDR1 and CDR2 sequences are MNHNY and SVGAGI (reference sequence). J lost 4 bases, V lost 4 bases, and 7 bases had no gene match. CDR3 length equals 16 residues. In DNA, the CDR3 is TGTGCCAGCAGTTCCCTAGCGGGAGGGTTTCCAGAGACCCAGTACTTC. The encoded protein is CASSSLAGGFPETQYF.

This chain joins TRBV19 and TRBJ1-5, with D perhaps TRBD1 (5 bases). Per the germline V gene, CDR1 is LNHDA and CDR2 is SQIVND (reference sequence). This CDR3 has 17 amino acids. Trimming shortened V by 3 bases and J by 2 bases, and 17 bases separated the two germline ends. The CDR3 loop reads CASSIQVGGLGNQPQHF. CDR3 DNA sequence: TGTGCCAGTAGTATTCAAGTCGGGGGTCTCGGCAATCAGCCCCAGCATTTT.

This chain connects TRBV4-3 to TRBJ2-7; D uncertain. V was trimmed by 0 bases and J by 9 bases, leaving 15 bases between them. CDR1 and CDR2 (germline): LGHNA, YSLEER. The CDR3 runs 14 residues. CDR3: CASSQDRFSWAQYF. The CDR3 DNA reads TGCGCCAGCAGCCAAGATCGCTTTTCATGGGCGCAGTACTTC.

The chain is built from TRBV27 and TRBJ2-2, with D hard to call. This CDR3 contains 12 residues. V gave up 3 bases and J gave up 7 bases, with 6 bases separating them. The V gene's germline CDR1 is MNHEY and CDR2 SMNVEV (reference sequence). CDR3 loop: CASSFPGGELFF. CDR3 in DNA: TGTGCCAGCAGTTTCCCGGGCGGGGAGCTGTTTTTT.

This chain joins TRBV7-9 and TRBJ2-7; TRBD1 aligns across 8 bases. V dropped 4 bases and J dropped 1; count of bases not matched to a gene: 3. Germline V gene lookup returns CDR1 SEHNR and CDR2 FQNEAQ (reference sequence). The CDR3 contains 14 residues. CDR3 in amino acids: CASSSGGASYEQYF. The CDR3 DNA reads TGTGCCAGCAGCTCAGGGGGCGCTTCCTACGAGCAGTACTTC.

V usage is TRBV7-9 and J usage is TRBJ2-3; 10 bases line up with TRBD1. CDR1 is SEHNR and CDR2 is FQNEAQ in the germline V gene (reference sequence). The CDR3 has 15 amino acids. The ends lost 1 base at V and 3 bases at J; junction bases unmatched: 1. The CDR3 is CASSLGQGATDTQYF. As DNA, the CDR3 is TGTGCCAGCAGCTTAGGACAGGGGGCAACAGATACGCAGTATTTT.

The rearrangement links TRBV27 to TRBJ2-7; D is ambiguous. V lost 7 bases and J lost 1, with 11 bases in between. CDR3 length: 13 residues. CDR1 is MNHEY and CDR2 is SMNVEV in the germline V gene (reference sequence). The CDR3: CASTATGSYEQYF. In DNA form, the CDR3 reads TGTGCCAGCACCGCTACTGGTTCCTACGAGCAGTACTTC.

The V and J genes are TRBV6-1 and TRBJ1-1, with D possibly TRBD1 on 5 matching bases. Deletions cut 7 bases from V and 5 bases from J, with 20 bases between. Germline V lookup: CDR1 MNHNS, CDR2 SASEGT. The CDR3 length is 15 residues. This chain's CDR3 is CASTGPRREGTEAFF. In DNA form, the CDR3 reads TGTGCCAGCACTGGCCCTCGGAGGGAGGGGACTGAAGCTTTCTTT.

The J gene is TRBJ1-1, the V gene TRBV13; weak D call: TRBD1 (6 bases). The length of the CDR3 is 15 residues. Germline CDR1 reads PRHDT; CDR2 reads FYEKMQ (reference sequence). Trimming removed 1 base from V and 2 bases from J, with 11 bases in between. CDR3 bases: TGTGCCAGCAGCTTAGTAAACAGGGAAAACACTGAAGCTTTCTTT. It translates to CASSLVNRENTEAFF.

This clone has just one count. This rearrangement joins TRBV4-3 to TRBJ2-5, with D possibly TRBD1 on 6 matching bases. The CDR3 is 13 residues long. Germline V gene data show CDR1 as LGHNA and CDR2 as YSLEER. The V end was cut by 3 bases, the J end by 3 bases, with 8 bases between. CDR3 region: CASSHRTEETQYF. The CDR3 DNA follows: TGCGCCAGCAGCCATCGGACAGAAGAGACCCAGTACTTC.

The rearrangement uses TRBV4-2 and TRBJ2-5, with TRBD2 as a possible D gene (5 bases). The CDR3 is 14 amino acids. The V end was cut by 8 bases, the J end by 3 bases, with 16 bases between. Germline lookup yields CDR1 LGHNA and CDR2 YNFKEQ. This CDR3 reads CASGIAWREETQYF. CDR3 DNA: TGTGCCAGCGGGATAGCGTGGCGTGAAGAGACCCAGTACTTC.

The J gene is TRBJ1-1, the V gene TRBV5-5, with TRBD1 matching over 8 bases. Germline CDR1 reads SGHKS; CDR2 reads YYEKEE (reference sequence). Trimming cost V 1 base and J 5 bases; bases outside gene matches: 7. CDR3 length: 15 amino acids. This chain's CDR3 is CASSLLSTGETEAFF. CDR3 DNA sequence: TGTGCCAGCAGCTTGCTGTCGACAGGGGAAACTGAAGCTTTCTTT.

This sequence joins TRBV27 and TRBJ1-2; D is unresolved. The CDR3 consists of 14 residues. Between the trimmed V and J ends, which lost 5 bases and 0 bases, there was a span of 10 bases. Germline V CDR1 and CDR2: MNHEY, SMNVEV (reference sequence). This CDR3 reads CASSPPVSNYGYTF. The CDR3 DNA reads as TGTGCCAGCAGTCCTCCTGTTTCTAACTATGGCTACACCTTC.

This chain links TRBV5-4 with TRBJ2-7; 10 bases are shared with TRBD2. Germline CDR1 SGHNT, CDR2 YYREEE (reference sequence). Unmatched junction bases numbered 4, after V lost 4 bases and J lost 3 bases. The CDR3 is made up of 14 amino acids. Here the CDR3 DNA reads TGTGCCAGCAGCGACTGGACTAGCGGCTACGAGCAGTACTTC. This sequence encodes CASSDWTSGYEQYF.

The V call is TRBV6-1, the J call TRBJ2-1; 8 nucleotides agree with TRBD2. The germline CDR1 and CDR2 sequences are MNHNS and SASEGT. The V gene end was trimmed by 1 base and the J gene end by 5 bases; junction bases not matched to a gene: 16. The CDR3 contains 19 residues. The CDR3 is CASSEGTGLAGNQNNEQFF. The DNA for the CDR3 is TGTGCCAGCAGTGAAGGTACCGGACTAGCAGGGAACCAGAACAATGAGCAGTTCTTC.

This chain links TRBV7-8 with TRBJ2-1; 7 bases align to TRBD1. V dropped 5 bases and J dropped 7; count of bases not matched to a gene: 11. Germline V gene sequence: CDR1 SGHVS, CDR2 FQNEAQ. This CDR3 contains 15 residues. The CDR3 loop is CASSQRGGYTNEQFF. CDR3 DNA: TGTGCCAGCAGCCAAAGAGGGGGCTACACGAATGAGCAGTTCTTC. Variable domain in full (rest from reference TRBV7-8 and TRBJ2-1): GAGVSQSPRYKVAKRGQDVALRCDPISGHVSLFWYQQALGQGPEFLTYFQNEAQLDKSGLPSDRFFAERPEGSVSTLKIQRTQQEDSAVYLCASSQRGGYTNEQFFGPGTRLTVL.

This clone is a singleton in its sample. The chain recombines TRBV7-6 with TRBJ1-1; D possibly corresponds to TRBD1 (6 bases). The CDR3 totals 14 residues. Germline V gene data show CDR1 as SGHVS and CDR2 as FNYEAQ. V lost 5 bases and J 4 bases, leaving 14 bases between the germline ends. The CDR3 sequence is CASSQGMKGTEAFF. DNA of the CDR3: TGTGCCAGCAGCCAGGGGATGAAGGGCACTGAAGCTTTCTTT.

DNA of the CDR3: TGTGCCAGCAGCCCTCGAGCGAGCAATGAGCAGTTCTTC. It translates to CASSPRASNEQFF. This rearrangement joins TRBV13 to TRBJ2-1; D gene ambiguous. V was shortened by 5 bases and J by 6 bases, with 11 bases between the two germline ends. Germline loops: CDR1 PRHDT, CDR2 FYEKMQ (reference sequence). CDR3 length: 13 residues.

The J gene is TRBJ1-3, the V gene TRBV7-2; D perhaps matches TRBD1 (5 bases). Trimming left V 5 bases short and J 0 bases short, with 14 bases between. This CDR3 region has 16 residues. Germline CDR1 reads SGHTA; CDR2 reads FQGNSA. CDR3 protein: CASSLEDRSSGNTIYF. CDR3 in DNA: TGTGCCAGCAGCCTCGAAGACAGAAGCTCTGGAAACACCATATATTTT.

The chain is built from TRBV7-9 and TRBJ1-5; D gene unclear. Germline-derived CDR1 and CDR2 are SEHNR and FQNEAQ (reference sequence). The CDR3 consists of 13 residues. Trimming stripped 8 bases from V and 0 bases from J, with 8 bases between. CDR3 amino acids: CASGRVSNQPQHF. In nucleotides, the CDR3 is TGTGCCAGCGGGAGAGTTAGCAATCAGCCCCAGCATTTT.

The rearrangement uses TRBV5-1 and TRBJ1-1; 9 bases are a match to TRBD1. Germline CDR1 reads SGHRS; CDR2 reads YFSETQ. Trimming cost V 1 base and J 7 bases; bases outside gene matches: 5. CDR3 length: 14 amino acids. CDR3 sequence (DNA): TGCGCCAGCAGCTTGTACAGGGGGCGTCTTGAAGCTTTCTTT. Amino acids: CASSLYRGRLEAFF.

The chain is built from TRBV5-4 and TRBJ1-1; D call uncertain. The V gene's germline CDR1 is SGHNT and CDR2 YYREEE (reference sequence). CDR3 length: 14 residues. V lost 5 bases and J 1 base, leaving 12 bases between the germline ends. The CDR3 region is CASRGPEENTEAFF. The CDR3 DNA is TGTGCCAGCAGGGGTCCTGAGGAGAACACTGAAGCTTTCTTT. Supplemented by reference TRBV5-4 and TRBJ1-1, the full variable domain reads ETGVTQSPTHLIKTRGQQVTLRCSSQSGHNTVSWYQQALGQGPQFIFQYYREEENGRGNFPPRFSGLQFPNYSSELNVNALELDDSALYLCASRGPEENTEAFFGQGTRLTVV.

This clone appeared a single time. The chain recombines TRBV18 with TRBJ1-2; 7 bases fit TRBD1. This CDR3 comprises 14 residues. Losses at the gene ends were 2 bases for V and 7 bases for J; bases not matched to a gene: 7. CDR1 and CDR2 (germline): KGHSH, LQKENI. The CDR3: CASSPDREVRGYTF. The CDR3 nucleotides read TGTGCCAGCTCACCAGACAGGGAGGTGCGTGGCTACACCTTC.

The rearrangement joins TRBV6-1 to TRBJ1-1; D is ambiguous. Germline values: CDR1 MNHNS, CDR2 SASEGT. The CDR3 is 15 amino acids. Trimming removed 0 bases from V and 1 base from J, with 9 bases in between. In DNA form, the CDR3 reads TGTGCCAGCAGTGAAGCGCTTCTGGCGAACACTGAAGCTTTCTTT. Translating gives CASSEALLANTEAFF.

The rearrangement joins TRBV7-2 to TRBJ1-5; no clear D. CDR1 and CDR2 from the germline V gene are SGHTA and FQGNSA. V dropped 4 bases and J dropped 9 bases, with 7 bases sitting between them. The CDR3 contains 11 residues. The CDR3 DNA sequence: TGTGCCAGCAGCTCGGAGGGGCCCCAGCATTTT. Amino acid sequence: CASSSEGPQHF. Full variable domain (outside the CDR3, taken from reference TRBV7-2 and TRBJ1-5): GAGVSQSPSNKVTEKGKDVELRCDPISGHTALYWYRQSLGQGLEFLIYFQGNSAPDKSGLPSDRFSAERTGGSVSTLTIQRTQQEDSAVYLCASSSEGPQHFGDGTRLSIL.

The chain has TRBV18 and TRBJ1-5, with 7 bases fitting TRBD1. Trimming cost V 5 bases and J 0 bases; bases outside gene matches: 7. This CDR3 region has 16 residues. Germline V gene lookup returns CDR1 KGHSH and CDR2 LQKENI. This CDR3 reads CASSGSGGDSNQPQHF. The CDR3 DNA reads as TGTGCCAGCTCAGGATCAGGGGGAGATAGCAATCAGCCCCAGCATTTT.

The chain uses TRBV10-2 and TRBJ1-1; 7 bases fit TRBD1. CDR1 is WSHSY, CDR2 SAAADI, per germline. V shed 6 bases and J 2 bases; nucleotides not matched to a gene: 18. The CDR3 is made up of 18 amino acids. This CDR3 reads CASRPPLDGRGKNTEAFF. CDR3 nucleotide sequence: TGCGCCAGCAGGCCCCCCCTGGACGGCAGGGGGAAAAACACTGAAGCTTTCTTT.

This rearrangement joins TRBV29-1 to TRBJ1-2; D ambiguous. The CDR3 sequence is 11 residues long. CDR1 is SQVTM and CDR2 is ANQGSEA in the germline V gene. V dropped 7 bases and J dropped 5 bases, with 11 bases sitting between them. CDR3 coding DNA: TGCAGCGGCGCTTCATGGTATGGCTACACCTTC. Amino acid sequence: CSGASWYGYTF. The full variable domain, completed using reference TRBV29-1 and TRBJ1-2, is SAVISQKPSRDICQRGTSLTIQCQVDSQVTMMFWYRQQPGQSLTLIATANQGSEATYESGFVIDKFPISRPNLTFSTLTVSNMSPEDSSIYLCSGASWYGYTFGSGTRLTVV.

This clone was seen just once. The rearrangement links TRBV11-2 to TRBJ2-7, with 8 bases lining up with TRBD2. This CDR3 region has 17 residues. The V gene end was trimmed by 0 bases and the J gene end by 1 base; junction bases not matched to a gene: 8. Germline V CDR1 and CDR2: SGHAT, FQNNGV. Here the CDR3 reads CASSLEWGTSLSYEQYF. As DNA, the CDR3 is TGTGCCAGCAGCTTAGAGTGGGGGACTAGTTTGTCCTACGAGCAGTACTTC.

The rearrangement links TRBV9 to TRBJ1-5; 7 bases are a match to TRBD1. Germline V gene data show CDR1 as SGDLS and CDR2 as YYNGEE. Trimming removed 4 bases from V and 6 bases from J; junction bases left unmatched: 4. The CDR3 is 13 residues long. In DNA form, the CDR3 reads TGTGCCAGCAGCACAGGGGAGGCTCAGCCCCAGCATTTT. Translated: CASSTGEAQPQHF.